The 20 T cell receptor beta chains presented below share a single source sample, sequenced in a study of breast tumors, draining lymph nodes, adjacent tissues. TCRdb ran MiXCR on the multiplex PCR reads and lists one entry per CDR3 protein. The sample records 23,000 or so distinct CDR3 sequences, about 70% being singletons. The sample was tumor-adjacent breast tissue. Receptors were obtained from a female donor with breast cancer. Some clones in this sample may be carry-over from other donors' samples.

V and J are TRBV12-3 or TRBV12-4 and TRBJ2-5; 7 nucleotides match TRBD1. CDR3 length: 14 residues. J gave up 1 base and V 10 bases, and 9 bases lay outside the gene matches. The CDR3 nucleotides read TGTGCCATCAGGGACAGACAGACCCAAGAGACCCAGTACTTC. Its translation is CAIRDRQTQETQYF.

The chain links TRBV9 to TRBJ2-3; 9 positions agree with TRBD2. V was clipped by 4 bases and J by 0 bases; unmatched bases: 3. The V gene's germline CDR1 is SGDLS and CDR2 YYNGEE. This CDR3 spans 15 amino acids. The CDR3 is CASSPGLASTDTQYF. In DNA form, the CDR3 reads TGTGCCAGCAGCCCGGGACTAGCCAGCACAGATACGCAGTATTTT.

On this clonotype itself: One junction end disagrees with the germline gene, perhaps due to a read error. The V call is TRBV6-5, the J call TRBJ2-7; 8 bases match TRBD2. Germline CDR1 reads MNHEY; CDR2 reads SVGAGI. The CDR3 extends over 14 amino acids. This CDR3 is CAGSPRGGPYEQHF. The CDR3 DNA reads TGTGCCGGCAGTCCCCGGGGGGGGCCCTACGAGCAGCACTTC.

This clonotype is labeled as medium-sized. The chain joins TRBV4-1 to TRBJ1-4; no clear D gene. CDR1 and CDR2 from the germline V gene are MGHRA and YSYEKL. The CDR3 loop spans 15 amino acids. V gave up 4 bases and J gave up 3 bases, with 12 bases separating them. As DNA, the CDR3 is TGCGCCAGCAGCCTAATCGCCGGGGCTAATGAAAAACTGTTTTTT. It encodes CASSLIAGANEKLFF.

The chain recombines TRBV7-9 with TRBJ1-2; no definite D call. There are 12 residues in the CDR3. The germline gives CDR1 SEHNR, CDR2 FQNEAQ (reference sequence). Trimming took off 4 bases at V and 9 bases at J, with 12 bases between the two ends. CDR3 DNA sequence: TGTGCCAGCAGCTCGGTCGTCCTGAGCTACACCTTC. It translates to CASSSVVLSYTF.

Only one count was recorded for this clonotype. The chain combines TRBV29-1 with TRBJ2-3, with no clear D. Germline V gene lookup returns CDR1 SQVTM and CDR2 ANQGSEA. Deletions cut 3 bases from V and 0 bases from J, with 1 base between. The CDR3 length is 11 residues. CDR3 coding DNA: TGCAGCGTTGACAGCACAGATACGCAGTATTTT. Its protein product is CSVDSTDTQYF.

This chain connects TRBV20-1 to TRBJ2-1, with TRBD2 identical over 7 bases. The junction had 6 bases not matched to a gene; V was cut back by 1 base and J by 0 bases. The germline CDR1 and CDR2 sequences are DFQATT and SNEGSKA (reference sequence). The CDR3 spans 16 residues. CDR3 residues: CSARAFGGSSYNEQFF. The CDR3 nucleotides read TGCAGTGCTAGAGCCTTCGGCGGGAGCTCCTACAATGAGCAGTTCTTC.

Here the CDR3 DNA reads TGTGCCAGCAGCGTAGATGCTGGGCTTAATTCACCCCTCCACTTT. Protein sequence: CASSVDAGLNSPLHF. This sequence joins TRBV9 and TRBJ1-6; no reliable D call. CDR3 length: 15 amino acids. V was pared by 0 bases and J by 6 bases, with 10 bases between. The germline V gene has CDR1 SGDLS and CDR2 YYNGEE.

Worth noting for this clonotype: The junction shows a germline mismatch at one end, possibly a read error. The chain joins TRBV11-2 to TRBJ2-3, with 9 bases fitting TRBD1. CDR1 and CDR2 (germline): SGHAT, FQNNGV. The CDR3 covers 14 residues. In DNA, the CDR3 is TGTGCCAACAGCAAGGACAGGGGAACCTATACGCAGTATTTT. Residues: CANSKDRGTYTQYF.

The V call is TRBV5-4, the J call TRBJ2-7, with TRBD2 identical over 7 bases. Germline V gene sequence: CDR1 SGHNT, CDR2 YYREEE (reference sequence). V lost 0 bases to trimming and J lost 0 bases; unmatched junction nucleotides: 0. The CDR3 length is 14 residues. In nucleotides, the CDR3 is TGTGCCAGCAGCTTGGGACTAGCCTCCTACGAGCAGTACTTC. It codes for CASSLGLASYEQYF.

The rearrangement links TRBV20-1 to TRBJ2-7; 7 bases map to TRBD1. Germline V gene lookup returns CDR1 DFQATT and CDR2 SNEGSKA (reference sequence). The CDR3 extends over 11 amino acids. J lost 3 bases, V lost 6 bases, and 2 bases had no gene match. The CDR3 sequence is CSARQGYEQYV. The CDR3 nucleotides read TGCAGTGCAAGACAGGGCTACGAGCAGTACGTC.

This chain links TRBV7-6 with TRBJ1-4, with TRBD1 matching 7 bases. The V gene's germline CDR1 is SGHVS and CDR2 FNYEAQ. Germline trimming cut 5 bases from V and 8 bases from J; bases unmatched to any gene: 5. This CDR3 contains 13 residues. In DNA form, the CDR3 reads TGTGCCAGCAGCCTTGACAGGGCGGAAAAACTGTTTTTT. Residues: CASSLDRAEKLFF.

By share, this clonotype ranks as medium-sized. V and J are TRBV30 and TRBJ1-6; D not resolved. Trimming took 1 base from V and 3 from J, leaving 7 bases between them. This CDR3 has 14 residues. Germline values: CDR1 GTSNPN, CDR2 SVGIG (reference sequence). The CDR3 region has the DNA TGTGCCTGGAGTGGAAGCCTCTATAATTCACCCCTCCACTTT. It yields the protein CAWSGSLYNSPLHF.

This chain links TRBV10-3 with TRBJ2-3; 13 positions agree with TRBD2. V dropped 10 bases and J dropped 3; count of bases not matched to a gene: 4. CDR3 length equals 14 residues. The germline gives CDR1 ENHRY, CDR2 SYGVKD. This CDR3 reads CATRTSGSTDTQYF. CDR3 coding DNA: TGTGCCACCAGGACTAGCGGGAGTACAGATACGCAGTATTTT.

This clonotype was seen many times. This may be a read error: a much more frequent sequence differs by one nucleotide. This sequence joins TRBV7-2 and TRBJ2-3, with 9 bases that match TRBD2. The CDR3 loop spans 18 amino acids. The germline V gene encodes CDR1 SGHTA and CDR2 FQGNSA. CDR3 in DNA: TGTGCCAGCATCAAGAGGAGGGCGGGAGGGTATAGCACACATACGCAGTATTTT. Protein sequence: CASIKRRAGGYSTHTQYF.

This clonotype was seen ten or more times. The chain uses TRBV28 and TRBJ1-2; a weak D match, TRBD1 (6 bases). CDR1 and CDR2 from the germline V gene are MDHEN and SYDVKM. Between the trimmed V and J ends, which lost 3 bases and 8 bases, there was a span of 19 bases. The CDR3 loop spans 15 amino acids. CDR3 residues: CASSLEVSGQRGYTF. The CDR3 DNA follows: TGTGCCAGCAGTTTGGAAGTTTCAGGACAGCGAGGCTACACCTTC.

The table lists this clonotype with a few counts. Compared with germline, one end of the junction differs, possibly owing to a read error. The CDR3 is CASSLAASGGTYEQYF. Written as DNA, the CDR3 is TGCGCCAGTAGCTTGGCGGCTAGCGGGGGGACCTACGAGCAGTACTTC. The gene calls are TRBV5-1 and TRBJ2-7; 11 positions agree with TRBD2. CDR3 length: 16 residues. The germline gives CDR1 SGHRS, CDR2 YFSETQ.

This clonotype was detected many times. The chain recombines TRBV15 with TRBJ1-5; D unresolved. Trimming cost V 9 bases and J 4 bases, with 10 bases left between them. Germline V CDR1 and CDR2: LNHNV, YYDKDF (reference sequence). This CDR3 region has 12 residues. CDR3 residues: CATAPENQPQHF. CDR3 DNA sequence: TGTGCCACGGCCCCCGAGAATCAGCCCCAGCATTTT.

There are many counts of this clonotype. A much more abundant neighbour one base away suggests this may be a read error. It is unclear where the CDR3 begins or ends on the DNA, so no DNA is shown, and the CDR3 is as TCRdb lists it. The rearrangement joins TRBV14 to TRBJ1-2; TRBD1, the D gene given by the table, was not confirmed from the DNA. Counting both end residues, the CDR3 totals 15 amino acids. The germline V gene has CDR1 SGHDN and CDR2 FVKESK. The chain's CDR3 is CASSLRTGFGAGSTF.

This CDR3 reads CASSIRGLQETQYF. In DNA form, the CDR3 reads TGTGCCAGCAGTATCAGGGGGCTCCAAGAGACCCAGTACTTC. V and J are TRBV6-1 and TRBJ2-5; TRBD1 agrees at 8 bases. V shed 5 bases, J shed 1 base, and the junction held 3 bases outside the gene matches. From germline, CDR1 is MNHNS and CDR2 SASEGT. The CDR3 extends over 14 amino acids.